The 2 T cell receptor beta chains reported below all come from one sample, sequenced in a study of cytomegalovirus exposure and HLA in healthy donors. PCR employed 60 Vbeta and 13 Jbeta primers. TCRdb's copy holds only in-frame clones and misses some; the assay was immunoSEQ multiplex PCR. The profile covers approximately 150,000 clones, with over 70% appearing a single time and 3.1% taken by the ten largest. The sequencing input was PBMCs. The receptors stem from a male donor in good health and CMV-seronegative.

The chain recombines TRBV10-3 with TRBJ1-2; D unclear. The CDR3 loop spans 13 amino acids. The germline gives CDR1 ENHRY, CDR2 SYGVKD. The V end was cut by 5 bases, the J end by 2 bases, with 9 bases between. The CDR3 spells CAISPGGNYGYTF. In nucleotides, the CDR3 is TGTGCCATCAGTCCGGGAGGCAACTATGGCTACACCTTC.

J is TRBJ2-4 and V is TRBV14, with D possibly TRBD2 on 6 matching bases. Between the trimmed V and J ends, which lost 1 base and 1 base, there was a span of 11 bases. Germline assignment: CDR1 SGHDN and CDR2 FVKESK. CDR3 length equals 16 residues. CDR3 sequence: CASSQGGVAAKNIQYF. The CDR3 DNA is TGTGCCAGCAGCCAAGGCGGGGTAGCGGCCAAAAACATTCAGTACTTC. The full variable domain, in which reference TRBV14 and TRBJ2-4 provide the parts outside the CDR3, is EAGVTQFPSHSVIEKGQTVTLRCDPISGHDNLYWYRRVMGKEIKFLLHFVKESKQDESGMPNNRFLAERTGGTYSTLKVQPAELEDSGVYFCASSQGGVAAKNIQYFGAGTRLSVL.